The next 20 T cell receptor beta chains were all read from a single sample in a study of radiation and T cells in renal cell carcinoma. Time point here: baseline pretreatment blood. Treatment reported: 15 Gy SBRT to primary tumor, nephrectomy 4 weeks later. TCRdb keeps only in-frame clones here, not all; method: immunoSEQ multiplex PCR. The sample carries about 130,000 clones, around nine tenths recorded once. This sample comprised blood, obtained from a patient whose treatment included radiotherapy and nephrectomy. Source of these receptors: a woman in her 50s with renal cell carcinoma.

This chain joins TRBV18 and TRBJ2-7; 8 nucleotides agree with TRBD2. Per the germline V gene, CDR1 is KGHSH and CDR2 is LQKENI. The V gene end was trimmed by 3 bases and the J gene end by 6 bases; junction bases not matched to a gene: 4. The CDR3 covers 13 residues. The DNA for the CDR3 is TGTGCCAGCTCACCCGGGGGGGGCGGCGAGCAGTACTTC. Translation gives CASSPGGGGEQYF.

A few counts support this clone. The chain links TRBV29-1 to TRBJ1-2; D is unresolved. Germline V gene data show CDR1 as SQVTM and CDR2 as ANQGSEA. The CDR3 has 10 amino acids. V gave up 0 bases and J gave up 6 bases, with 2 bases separating them. The CDR3 loop is CSVEENGYTF. The CDR3 region has the DNA TGCAGCGTTGAAGAAAATGGCTACACCTTC.

V and J are TRBV6-6 and TRBJ1-2; D uncertain. Deletions cut 6 bases from V and 3 bases from J, with 11 bases between. CDR1 and CDR2 from the germline V gene are MNHNY and SVGAGI (reference sequence). The CDR3 runs 13 residues. The CDR3 DNA follows: TGTGCCAGCAGCCTGGACGGAGACTATGGCTACACCTTC. It specifies CASSLDGDYGYTF.

CDR3 amino acids: CASRVGQSNYGYTF. The CDR3 nucleotides are TGTGCCAGCCGCGTGGGGCAGTCTAACTATGGCTACACCTTC. J is TRBJ1-2 and V is TRBV13; D may be TRBD1 (5 bases). The CDR3 contains 14 residues. Trimming shortened V by 8 bases and J by 0 bases, and 13 bases separated the two germline ends. CDR1 PRHDT and CDR2 FYEKMQ come from the germline V gene (reference sequence).

V gene TRBV9 combines with J gene TRBJ2-7; 8 nucleotides align to TRBD2. V trimming: 4 bases; J trimming: 7 bases; junction bases outside the gene matches: 10. This CDR3 has 14 residues. Germline V gene data show CDR1 as SGDLS and CDR2 as YYNGEE. The CDR3 bases are TGTGCCAGCAGCCCCCGGACTAGCCTTTCTGAGCAGTACTTC. It is translated as CASSPRTSLSEQYF.

This clone has a single count. The CDR3 DNA follows: TGTGCCAGCATAGTCCCCTACGAGCAGTACTTC. Translating gives CASIVPYEQYF. This rearrangement joins TRBV14 to TRBJ2-7; D gene uncertain. The CDR3 sequence is 11 residues long. Trimming removed 7 bases at V and 2 bases at J, with 6 bases between. From germline, CDR1 is SGHDN and CDR2 FVKESK.

The chain has TRBV9 and TRBJ1-1; 7 bases are shared with TRBD1. CDR3 size: 15 residues. The germline CDR1 and CDR2 sequences are SGDLS and YYNGEE. V dropped 2 bases and J dropped 3; count of bases not matched to a gene: 7. CDR3 residues: CASSVHRDSYTEAFF. The CDR3 nucleotides read TGTGCCAGCAGCGTCCACCGGGACAGCTACACTGAAGCTTTCTTT. Full variable domain (remainder filled in from reference TRBV9 and TRBJ1-1): DSGVTQTPKHLITATGQRVTLRCSPRSGDLSVYWYQQSLDQGLQFLIQYYNGEERAKGNILERFSAQQFPDLHSELNLSSLELGDSALYFCASSVHRDSYTEAFFGQGTRLTVV.

The chain recombines TRBV9 with TRBJ2-7, with 12 bases identical to TRBD2. J was trimmed by 2 bases and V by 3 bases; bases with no gene match: 6. The CDR3 is made up of 16 amino acids. CDR1 is SGDLS, CDR2 YYNGEE, per germline. CDR3 in DNA: TGTGCCAGCAGCGGAGGGACTAGCGGGTCCCCCTACGAGCAGTACTTC. This codes for CASSGGTSGSPYEQYF.

This chain uses TRBV5-8 with TRBJ2-3; 8 bases map to TRBD2. Germline-derived CDR1 and CDR2 are SGHTS and YDEGEE. The trim removed 0 bases at V and 0 bases at J, leaving 12 bases unmatched. This CDR3 is 19 amino acids long. As DNA, the CDR3 is TGTGCCAGCAGCTTGGGACTTCTAGCGGGTTCCACTAGCACAGATACGCAGTATTTT. Its translation: CASSLGLLAGSTSTDTQYF.

The rearrangement links TRBV9 to TRBJ2-1; TRBD2 agrees at 8 bases. Germline V gives CDR1 SGDLS, CDR2 YYNGEE. This CDR3 spans 16 amino acids. The ends lost 4 bases at V and 8 bases at J; junction bases unmatched: 14. CDR3 sequence: CASSPGGGQGIDEQFF. CDR3 nucleotides: TGTGCCAGCAGCCCCGGGGGGGGACAAGGGATTGATGAGCAGTTCTTC.

This clone was recorded once. The CDR3 loop reads CASSSPRRDSRTQYF. The CDR3 DNA reads as TGTGCCAGCAGTTCGCCCCGCCGGGACAGCAGGACCCAGTACTTC. The chain joins TRBV6-5 to TRBJ2-5; 7 nucleotides agree with TRBD1. Germline V gene lookup returns CDR1 MNHEY and CDR2 SVGAGI. Losses at the gene ends were 4 bases for V and 7 bases for J; bases not matched to a gene: 12. The CDR3 totals 15 residues.

This chain uses TRBV5-4 with TRBJ2-3, with 7 bases matching TRBD2. V shed 3 bases and J 6 bases; nucleotides not matched to a gene: 7. This CDR3 is 14 amino acids long. Germline V gene sequence: CDR1 SGHNT, CDR2 YYREEE (reference sequence). CDR3 coding DNA: TGTGCCAGCAGCTACGCCGGGACTACCGATACGCAGTATTTT. Translated: CASSYAGTTDTQYF.

V gene TRBV6-5 combines with J gene TRBJ1-1; weak D call: TRBD1 (5 bases). The CDR3 loop spans 14 amino acids. V lost 7 bases to trimming and J lost 0 bases, with 12 bases between them. Germline CDR1 and CDR2: MNHEY and SVGAGI. DNA for the CDR3: TGTGCCAGCACCATAGGAGGGGTGAACACTGAAGCTTTCTTT. Amino acid sequence: CASTIGGVNTEAFF.

The CDR3 DNA follows: TGTGCCAGCAGCCACGGACTTCACGAGCAGTACTTC. Protein product: CASSHGLHEQYF. The V and J genes are TRBV14 and TRBJ2-7, with D perhaps matching TRBD2 (5 bases). Deletions cut 3 bases from V and 5 bases from J, with 8 bases between. Germline loops: CDR1 SGHDN, CDR2 FVKESK. This CDR3 spans 12 amino acids.

Turning to this clone: The junction and the germline gene differ at one end; a read error may be behind it. This chain connects TRBV7-8 to TRBJ1-1; 9 positions match TRBD1. This CDR3 is built from 13 residues. Germline values: CDR1 SGHVS, CDR2 FQNEAQ. CDR3 protein: CASSRRTGAKGIF. The DNA for the CDR3 is TGTGCCAGCAGCCGCAGGACAGGGGCTAAGGGTATCTTT.

This sequence joins TRBV19 and TRBJ1-2; 10 bases line up with TRBD1. The CDR3 covers 15 residues. Germline V gene lookup returns CDR1 LNHDA and CDR2 SQIVND (reference sequence). J was trimmed by 4 bases and V by 1 base; bases with no gene match: 3. CDR3 loop: CASSIGDRGLYGYTF. The DNA for the CDR3 is TGTGCCAGTAGTATAGGGGACAGGGGCCTCTATGGCTACACCTTC.

This chain uses TRBV2 with TRBJ2-7; 11 nucleotides align to TRBD1. This CDR3 spans 14 amino acids. J lost 2 bases, V lost 10 bases, and 7 bases had no gene match. CDR1 SNHLY and CDR2 FYNNEI come from the germline V gene. CDR3 residues: CATLRDRGAYEQYF. CDR3 in DNA: TGTGCCACTCTCCGGGACAGGGGGGCCTACGAGCAGTACTTC.

The J gene is TRBJ1-5, the V gene TRBV30; D is ambiguous. The length of the CDR3 is 15 residues. Looked up from germline, CDR1 is GTSNPN and CDR2 is SVGIG (reference sequence). Trimming cost V 4 bases and J 7 bases, with 20 bases left between them. The CDR3 DNA follows: TGTGCCTGGAAGGAGGGCTCGGGTTTGGACCAGCCCCAGCATTTT. Residues: CAWKEGSGLDQPQHF.

The chain carries TRBV5-1 and TRBJ1-1; TRBD1 might be the D (5 bases). Germline V gene data show CDR1 as SGHRS and CDR2 as YFSETQ. Trimming pared 4 bases from V and 3 bases from J, leaving 16 bases between. This CDR3 has 15 residues. The CDR3 DNA reads TGCGCCAGCAGCCCGAACGCAGGGCGGGACACTGAAGCTTTCTTT. Translated: CASSPNAGRDTEAFF.

The rearrangement uses TRBV5-1 and TRBJ2-3; D is perhaps TRBD1 (6 bases). The germline V gene encodes CDR1 SGHRS and CDR2 YFSETQ. Trimming stripped 4 bases from V and 4 bases from J, with 19 bases between. This CDR3 has 16 residues. CDR3 residues: CASSLASSRGSDTQYF. The CDR3 DNA follows: TGCGCCAGCAGCCTTGCGTCTAGCAGGGGTTCAGATACGCAGTATTTT.